The 24 T cell receptor beta chains presented below share a single source sample, sequenced in a study. Each CDR3 protein is one row after TCRdb ran MiXCR on the RT-PCR reads. This table has about 700,000 distinct CDR3 sequences, more than 13% appearing once. Sequences were obtained from memory CD4+ T cells from blood. These receptors all come from a female donor in good health, serving as a healthy control.

The sample holds many counts of this clonotype. This chain links TRBV4-1 with TRBJ1-4; a possible D gene is TRBD1 (6 bases). The V end was cut by 3 bases, the J end by 5 bases, with 16 bases between. The germline gives CDR1 MGHRA, CDR2 YSYEKL. The CDR3 spans 16 residues. CDR3 protein: CASSQPRGTPNEKLFF. In DNA form, the CDR3 reads TGCGCCAGCAGCCAGCCACGAGGGACACCGAATGAAAAACTGTTTTTT.

The gene calls are TRBV29-1 and TRBJ1-4, with TRBD1 identical over 7 bases. The CDR3 covers 14 residues. V shed 6 bases and J 8 bases; nucleotides not matched to a gene: 12. CDR1 and CDR2 from the germline V gene are SQVTM and ANQGSEA. This CDR3 reads CSVAGARGFEKLFF. DNA of the CDR3: TGCAGCGTGGCCGGGGCCAGGGGGTTCGAAAAACTGTTTTTT. Based on the CDR3 plus reference TRBV29-1 and TRBJ1-4, the full variable domain is SAVISQKPSRDICQRGTSLTIQCQVDSQVTMMFWYRQQPGQSLTLIATANQGSEATYESGFVIDKFPISRPNLTFSTLTVSNMSPEDSSIYLCSVAGARGFEKLFFGSGTQLSVL.

This clonotype has more than one count but fewer than ten. The chain joins TRBV30 to TRBJ1-1, with no clear D. V gave up 3 bases and J gave up 4 bases, with 6 bases separating them. The CDR3 is made up of 11 amino acids. Germline loops: CDR1 GTSNPN, CDR2 SVGIG (reference sequence). CDR3 residues: CAWRRSTEAFF. For the CDR3, the DNA is TGTGCCTGGAGACGCAGCACTGAAGCTTTCTTT.

In this sample, this clonotype turned up once. This may be a read error, as it is one base from a much larger clone. This sequence joins TRBV7-9 and TRBJ2-7, with D hard to call. The germline CDR1 and CDR2 sequences are SEHNR and FQNEAQ (reference sequence). The CDR3 runs to 12 residues. The CDR3 coding sequence is TGTGACAGCAGCTTGCAAGATTGGGAGCAGTACTTC. This sequence encodes CDSSLQDWEQYF.

This clonotype was detected only a few times. The chain employs TRBV5-1 and TRBJ2-5; either TRBD1 or TRBD2 may supply D (5 bases each). Per germline, CDR1 SGHRS and CDR2 YFSETQ. The CDR3 covers 14 residues. V lost 4 bases and J 4 bases, leaving 14 bases between the germline ends. The CDR3 bases are TGCGCCAGCAGCCCGGTGGGGGTTATAGAGACCCAGTACTTC. Translating gives CASSPVGVIETQYF.

This clonotype showed up many times. The J gene is TRBJ1-2, the V gene TRBV3-1; TRBD1 is a possible D gene (5 bases). The CDR3 has 13 amino acids. Per the germline V gene, CDR1 is LGHDT and CDR2 is YNNKEL (reference sequence). V lost 6 bases, J lost 7 bases, and 15 bases lay in between. CDR3: CASSGQSGGGYTF. DNA of the CDR3: TGTGCCAGCAGTGGGCAGTCGGGGGGTGGCTACACCTTC.

This clonotype was observed many times. The V call is TRBV7-2, the J call TRBJ2-7; 7 bases agree with TRBD1. Germline lookup yields CDR1 SGHTA and CDR2 FQGNSA. J lost 1 base, V lost 6 bases, and 6 bases had no gene match. This CDR3 comprises 14 residues. CDR3 DNA: TGTGCCAGCAGACCCCGACAGGGTTCCTACGAGCAGTACTTC. Protein: CASRPRQGSYEQYF.

This clonotype was seen more than once but under ten times. CDR3 amino acids: CASSLEGARRHYTF. The DNA of the CDR3 is TGCGCCAGCAGCTTGGAGGGGGCTCGGCGACACTACACCTTC. V and J are TRBV5-1 and TRBJ1-2, with 7 bases identical to TRBD1. The CDR3 runs to 14 residues. CDR1 and CDR2 from the germline V gene are SGHRS and YFSETQ. Trimming at V came to 0 bases and at J to 10 bases, leaving 9 bases not matched to a gene.

The CDR3 DNA is TGTGCCAGCAGTTACTCTACGTACACCGGGGAGCTGTTTTTT. It specifies CASSYSTYTGELFF. This rearrangement joins TRBV6-2 or TRBV6-3 to TRBJ2-2, with D unresolved. From germline, CDR1 is MNHEY and CDR2 SVGEGT. Trimming removed 0 bases at V and 3 bases at J, with 5 bases between. This CDR3 contains 14 residues.

Only a few counts were recorded for this clonotype. The chain couples TRBV20-1 to TRBJ2-1; weak D call: TRBD2 (6 bases). Per germline, CDR1 DFQATT and CDR2 SNEGSKA (reference sequence). This CDR3 comprises 14 residues. Trimming took 4 bases from V and 0 from J, leaving 10 bases between them. CDR3 region: CSATGAFSYNEQFF. The CDR3 coding sequence is TGCAGTGCTACGGGAGCGTTCTCCTACAATGAGCAGTTCTTC.

With respect to this clonotype: This likely comes from a read error, as the CDR3 has no conserved phenylalanine or tryptophan at its end. The chain carries TRBV7-2 and TRBJ2-1, with 11 bases fitting TRBD2. Germline values: CDR1 SGHTA, CDR2 FQGNSA. CDR3 size: 16 residues. V gave up 5 bases and J gave up 3 bases; unmatched junction bases: 6. The CDR3 loop reads CASSPRTSGLYNEQFL. CDR3 bases: TGTGCCAGCAGCCCGAGGACTAGCGGGCTCTACAATGAGCAGTTCTTG.

The chain carries TRBV4-2 and TRBJ1-3; 8 bases line up with TRBD1. Unmatched junction bases numbered 5, after V lost 0 bases and J lost 4 bases. Germline lookup yields CDR1 LGHNA and CDR2 YNFKEQ. The CDR3 is 16 residues long. The CDR3 DNA sequence: TGTGCCAGCAGCCAAGATCAGGGGGCGGGGGGAAACACCATATATTTT. It translates to CASSQDQGAGGNTIYF.

This clonotype was seen only a few times. This chain uses TRBV20-1 with TRBJ1-4; TRBD1 aligns across 8 bases. CDR1 is DFQATT and CDR2 is SNEGSKA in the germline V gene (reference sequence). V was clipped by 3 bases and J by 7 bases; unmatched bases: 4. The CDR3 runs to 13 residues. Written as DNA, the CDR3 is TGCAGTGCTAGCAACAGGGGGGGTGAAAAACTGTTTTTT. Encoded protein: CSASNRGGEKLFF.

Here the CDR3 DNA reads TGCGCCAGCAGAACCCAGGATTTCAGTGAGCAGTTCTTC. This codes for CASRTQDFSEQFF. V gene TRBV5-1 combines with J gene TRBJ2-1, with unresolved D. CDR3 length equals 13 residues. Trimming took off 5 bases at V and 9 bases at J, with 15 bases between the two ends. Germline CDR1 is SGHRS and CDR2 is YFSETQ.

The chain has TRBV20-1 and TRBJ2-1; 7 nucleotides align to TRBD2. Germline CDR1 is DFQATT and CDR2 is SNEGSKA (reference sequence). The ends lost 5 bases at V and 4 bases at J; junction bases unmatched: 5. The CDR3 has 13 amino acids. In nucleotides, the CDR3 is TGCAGTGCTGGGCTAGCGGCGTACAATGAGCAGTTCTTC. Translating gives CSAGLAAYNEQFF.

The chain links TRBV7-9 to TRBJ1-1; D uncertain. CDR1 is SEHNR, CDR2 FQNEAQ, per germline (reference sequence). There are 14 residues in the CDR3. The V end lost 1 base, the J end lost 0 bases, and 6 bases lay between the germline ends. The chain's CDR3 is CASSLVIVNTEAFF. The CDR3 bases are TGTGCCAGCAGCTTAGTCATAGTGAACACTGAAGCTTTCTTT.

There are a few counts of this clonotype. The V gene is TRBV7-9, the J gene TRBJ2-1, with 9 bases identical to TRBD1. The germline V gene encodes CDR1 SEHNR and CDR2 FQNEAQ (reference sequence). Trimming took 4 bases from V and 6 from J; bases not matched to a gene: 19. This CDR3 region has 19 residues. The CDR3 DNA reads as TGTGCCAGCAGCTCGAAATCGAGGCTAACGGGACAGGGCGCCAATGAGCAGTTCTTC. It translates to CASSSKSRLTGQGANEQFF.

A few counts support this clonotype. The chain links TRBV20-1 to TRBJ2-1, with TRBD2 matching 9 bases. The CDR3 covers 18 residues. The V gene end was trimmed by 6 bases and the J gene end by 6 bases; junction bases not matched to a gene: 21. In germline, CDR1 is DFQATT, CDR2 SNEGSKA (reference sequence). CDR3 amino acids: CSASLAGSTTPKGNEQFF. In DNA form, the CDR3 reads TGCAGTGCCTCCCTAGCGGGGAGCACCACCCCAAAGGGCAATGAGCAGTTCTTC.

This chain joins TRBV19 and TRBJ1-2, with D possibly being TRBD1 (5 bases). Germline assignment: CDR1 LNHDA and CDR2 SQIVND (reference sequence). Trimming cost V 11 bases and J 4 bases, with 17 bases left between them. CDR3 length equals 13 residues. DNA for the CDR3: TGTGCCTCAACAGGCTTAGGGCCCTATGGCTACACCTTC. This translates into CASTGLGPYGYTF.

This clonotype turned up a few times. The chain joins TRBV18 to TRBJ2-6; no clear D. CDR1 and CDR2 from the germline V gene are KGHSH and LQKENI. This CDR3 contains 17 residues. The ends were cut back, 2 bases at V and 2 bases at J, with 13 bases in the middle. Here the CDR3 reads CASSPTSYPPGANVLTF. In DNA form, the CDR3 reads TGTGCCAGCTCACCAACCAGCTACCCCCCTGGGGCCAACGTCCTGACTTTC. The variable domain in full, with the rest retrieved from reference TRBV18 and TRBJ2-6, is NAGVMQNPRHLVRRRGQEARLRCSPMKGHSHVYWYRQLPEEGLKFMVYLQKENIIDESGMPKERFSAEFPKEGPSILRIQQVVRGDSAAYFCASSPTSYPPGANVLTFGAGSRLTVL.

This rearrangement joins TRBV15 to TRBJ2-2; D call uncertain. This CDR3 is 17 amino acids long. Germline CDR1 is LNHNV and CDR2 is YYDKDF (reference sequence). Trimming shortened V by 0 bases and J by 5 bases, and 16 bases separated the two germline ends. CDR3 loop: CATSRDGPSAWTGELFF. The CDR3 nucleotides read TGTGCCACCAGCAGAGATGGGCCCTCCGCCTGGACCGGGGAGCTGTTTTTT.

CDR3 loop: CATQAGNTEAFF. CDR3 sequence (DNA): TGTGCCACGCAGGCCGGGAACACTGAAGCTTTCTTT. The chain joins TRBV7-2 to TRBJ1-1; D gene ambiguous. Germline CDR1 SGHTA, CDR2 FQGNSA. Trimming cost V 10 bases and J 1 base, with 10 bases left between them. The length of the CDR3 is 12 residues.

This clonotype occurred many times. The CDR3 region is CASSLAPRGSSYNEQFF. The CDR3 DNA is TGTGCCAGCAGCTTAGCACCAAGGGGGAGCTCCTACAATGAGCAGTTCTTC. The chain couples TRBV7-6 to TRBJ2-1; the D gene is possibly TRBD1 (6 bases). CDR1 and CDR2 from the germline V gene are SGHVS and FNYEAQ. Between the trimmed V and J ends, which lost 0 bases and 0 bases, there was a span of 12 bases. The CDR3 runs 17 residues.

The V and J genes are TRBV18 and TRBJ2-1; 9 bases are shared with TRBD1. Per germline, CDR1 KGHSH and CDR2 LQKENI. J gave up 6 bases and V 5 bases, and 5 bases lay outside the gene matches. The CDR3 runs 14 residues. For the CDR3, the DNA is TGTGCCAGCTCAAAACCGGGACAGGGCAATGAGCAGTTCTTC. This encodes CASSKPGQGNEQFF.